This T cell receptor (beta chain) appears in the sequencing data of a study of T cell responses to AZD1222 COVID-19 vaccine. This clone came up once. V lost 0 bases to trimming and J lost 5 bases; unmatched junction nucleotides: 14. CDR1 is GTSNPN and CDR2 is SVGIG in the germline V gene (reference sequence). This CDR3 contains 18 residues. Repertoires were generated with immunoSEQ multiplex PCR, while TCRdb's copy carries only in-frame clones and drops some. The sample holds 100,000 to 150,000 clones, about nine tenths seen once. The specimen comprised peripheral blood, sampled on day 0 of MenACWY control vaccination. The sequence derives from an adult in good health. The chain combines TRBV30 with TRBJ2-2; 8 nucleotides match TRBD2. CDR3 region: CAWSVRGSGLGRTGELFF. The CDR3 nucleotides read TGTGCCTGGAGTGTACGGGGCTCGGGACTAGGGAGGACCGGGGAGCTGTTTTTT.